Listed below are T cell receptor beta chains from one sample, sequenced in a study of beta chain features in type 1 diabetes. Method: immunoSEQ multiplex PCR; TCRdb's copy keeps in-frame clones and lacks some. Among 600,000 or so clones listed, more than 12% were seen once. Sample: naive CD4+ T cells from blood. All receptors derive from a man between 18 and 29 years old with type 1 diabetes. CDR3s include the opening cysteine and the closing phenylalanine or tryptophan. A D gene is named only where the DNA matches it firmly. Size tells how often a clone was seen (once, few, many) or the class of an expanded clone, and some rows leave it out.

cdr3_length	j_call	d_call	v_call	clone_size	cdr3_nt	cdr3_aa
17	TRBJ2-7	NA	TRBV4-1	few	TGCGCCAGCAGCCAAGATAGTTCGGGTGGGAGCTCCTACGAGCAGTACTTC	CASSQDSSGGSSYEQYF
13	TRBJ2-1	NA	TRBV2	few	TGTGCCAGCAGTGAAGCGCCGGACAATGAGCAGTTCTTC	CASSEAPDNEQFF
16	TRBJ2-3	TRBD1	TRBV7-3	NA	TGTGCCAGCAGCTTACAGGGACAGCCTAGCACAGATACGCAGTATTTT	CASSLQGQPSTDTQYF
15	TRBJ1-5	NA	TRBV4-3	NA	TGCGCCAGCAGCCAGACACCGTATAGCAATCAGCCCCAGCATTTT	CASSQTPYSNQPQHF
17	TRBJ2-1	TRBD2	TRBV5-6	NA	TGTGCCAGCAGCGAAACCCCGGGGACTATCTCCTACAATGAGCAGTTCTTC	CASSETPGTISYNEQFF
14	TRBJ2-1	NA	TRBV19	NA	TGTGCCAGTAGCCCGTCGGGGCCGGGGAATGAGCAGTTCTTC	CASSPSGPGNEQFF
15	TRBJ2-2	TRBD1	TRBV27	few	TGTGCCTCCTCAGGGCGGACAGGGCTTACCGGGGAGCTGTTTTTT	CASSGRTGLTGELFF
13	TRBJ2-2	NA	TRBV5-1	NA	TGCGCCAGCAGCTTTCCCAGTACCGGGGAGCTGTTTTTT	CASSFPSTGELFF
16	TRBJ2-1	TRBD2	TRBV7-9	NA	TGTGCCAGCAGCCTGGGACTAGCGGGAGGTTACAATGAGCAGTTCTTC	CASSLGLAGGYNEQFF
17	TRBJ2-5	TRBD2	TRBV4-3	few	TGCGCCAGCAGCCAAGCTAGCGGGGGCCGGCCACCCGGGGCCCAGTACTTC	CASSQASGGRPPGAQYF
14	TRBJ2-1	NA	TRBV28	NA	TGTGCCAGCAGTTTACCCCAGGGGATAGGTGAGCAGTTCTTC	CASSLPQGIGEQFF
10	TRBJ2-3	NA	TRBV7-9	few	TGTGCCAGCACTTCCGATACGCAGTATTTT	CASTSDTQYF
12	TRBJ2-1	NA	TRBV9	few	TGTGCCAGCAGCTTCCTAGGTGGTGAGCAGTTCTTC	CASSFLGGEQFF
16	TRBJ2-7	TRBD2	TRBV5-1	few	TGCGCCAGCAGCTTGTCGGGACTAGCGGTATCCTACGAGCAGTACTTC	CASSLSGLAVSYEQYF
15	TRBJ2-1	TRBD1	TRBV5-1	NA	TGCGCCAGCAGCTTGGGACAGGGGGCTGGCAATGAGCAGTTCTTC	CASSLGQGAGNEQFF
15	TRBJ2-7	NA	TRBV28	few	TGTGCCAGCAGTTTAGTTTCAAGGGCGAGCGACGAGCAGTACTTC	CASSLVSRASDEQYF
14	TRBJ2-2	NA	TRBV2	few	TGTGCCAGCAGAGGGACTCGTCGTGGCGGGGAGCTGTTTTTT	CASRGTRRGGELFF